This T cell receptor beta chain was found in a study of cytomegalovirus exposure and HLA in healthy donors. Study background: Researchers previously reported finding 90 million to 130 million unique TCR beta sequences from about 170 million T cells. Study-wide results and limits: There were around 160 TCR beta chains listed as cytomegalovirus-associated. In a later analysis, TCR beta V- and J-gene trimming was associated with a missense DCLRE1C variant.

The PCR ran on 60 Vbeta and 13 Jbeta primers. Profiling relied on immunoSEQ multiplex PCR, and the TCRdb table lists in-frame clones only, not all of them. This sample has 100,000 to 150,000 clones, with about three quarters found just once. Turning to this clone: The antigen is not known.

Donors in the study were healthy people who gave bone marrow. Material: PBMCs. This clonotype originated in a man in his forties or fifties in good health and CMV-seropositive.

CDR3 amino acids: CASSAVMNTEAFF. CDR3 nucleotides: TGTGCCAGTAGTGCAGTTATGAACACTGAAGCTTTCTTT. This sequence joins TRBV19 and TRBJ1-1; D uncertain. The V and J ends lost 5 bases and 0 bases respectively, with 7 bases between them. CDR3 size: 13 residues. Germline V gene sequence: CDR1 LNHDA, CDR2 SQIVND (reference sequence).